This TCR beta chain originates from a study of T cells in Graves' hyperthyroidism and ophthalmopathy. Germline loops: CDR1 MDHEN, CDR2 SYDVKM. The trim removed 5 bases at V and 8 bases at J, leaving 8 bases unmatched. This CDR3 contains 14 residues. The table lists this clonotype with many counts. The source material, RNA transcripts, was used to amplify TCR beta CDR3 regions. HTBI primers were used for first-round RT-PCR of the TCR CDR3. MiXCR, applied by TCRdb to the multiplex PCR reads, yields one record per CDR3 protein. Of 450,000 to 600,000 distinct CDR3 sequences in the sample, about 20% were seen once.

The TCR sequence derives from a middle-aged man with Graves' ophthalmopathy. What was sequenced was blood. The chain joins TRBV28 to TRBJ1-4, with 7 bases lining up with TRBD1. The CDR3 nucleotides read TGTGCCAGCAGTAGTGGGGGACAGTGGGAAAAACTGTTTTTT. Residues: CASSSGGQWEKLFF.